One sample yielded the 28 T cell receptor beta chains listed below, sequenced in a study of STAT5B mutations in CD4+ large granular lymphocyte leukemia. Repertoires were generated with immunoSEQ multiplex PCR, while TCRdb's copy carries only in-frame clones and drops some. The top ten hold approximately 6.2% of the sample, which has about 30,000 clones, around 80% seen once. Sequencing was carried out using CD4+ T cells from blood buffy coats. These receptors were taken from a human donor in good health.

This clone was seen only a few times. The chain joins TRBV10-1 to TRBJ2-3, with D hard to call. The CDR3 runs 12 residues. The ends were cut back, 3 bases at V and 2 bases at J, with 3 bases in the middle. Germline V lookup: CDR1 WNHNN, CDR2 SYGVQD (reference sequence). CDR3 sequence (DNA): TGCGCCAGCAGTGACTACACAGATACGCAGTATTTT. Translated: CASSDYTDTQYF.

CDR3 in DNA: TGTGCCAGTTCCCGTACAGGGTTAGAGGAAAAACTGTTTTTT. Translated: CASSRTGLEEKLFF. The chain has TRBV28 and TRBJ1-4; TRBD1 might be the D (6 bases). The germline gives CDR1 MDHEN, CDR2 SYDVKM. V gave up 9 bases and J gave up 8 bases, with 19 bases separating them. This CDR3 has 14 amino acids.

The V gene is TRBV7-2, the J gene TRBJ2-2; the D gene is possibly TRBD2 (6 bases). V lost 7 bases and J 6 bases, leaving 15 bases between the germline ends. Germline V gene sequence: CDR1 SGHTA, CDR2 FQGNSA. The CDR3 length is 14 residues. The CDR3 DNA reads as TGTGCCAGCACCCACGGGAGTCATCCCGGGGAGCTGTTTTTT. Translated, it gives CASTHGSHPGELFF.

The CDR3 region has the DNA TGTGCCAGCAGCTTAGAGGGAAACACCATATATTTT. Translated: CASSLEGNTIYF. The chain links TRBV7-9 to TRBJ1-3; the D is unclear. The V and J ends lost 1 base and 4 bases respectively, with 2 bases between them. CDR1 is SEHNR, CDR2 FQNEAQ, per germline (reference sequence). This CDR3 has 12 residues.

The CDR3 sequence is CASRPDRGLYQPQHF. The CDR3, as DNA: TGTGCCAGCAGACCGGACAGGGGGCTTTATCAGCCCCAGCATTTT. The chain employs TRBV5-5 and TRBJ1-5; 11 nucleotides align to TRBD1. J lost 5 bases, V lost 5 bases, and 6 bases had no gene match. From germline, CDR1 is SGHKS and CDR2 YYEKEE (reference sequence). The length of the CDR3 is 15 residues.

The chain couples TRBV2 to TRBJ1-1; D ambiguous. This CDR3 contains 17 residues. Germline V gene data show CDR1 as SNHLY and CDR2 as FYNNEI. V was cut by 6 bases and J by 1 base, with 21 bases left in between. CDR3 DNA sequence: TGTGCCAGCAGCCCCCCTGCGAAGGGCGCGGCGAACACTGAAGCTTTCTTT. Amino acid sequence: CASSPPAKGAANTEAFF.

This CDR3 is CASRRLNEKLFF. CDR3 in DNA: TGTGCCAGCAGGAGACTTAATGAAAAACTGTTTTTT. The chain joins TRBV6-5 to TRBJ1-4; no clear D gene. CDR1 and CDR2 (germline): MNHEY, SVGAGI. The length of the CDR3 is 12 residues. Trimming removed 6 bases at V and 4 bases at J, with 6 bases between.

The chain has TRBV2 and TRBJ2-3; D may correspond to TRBD1 or TRBD2 (6 bases each). The CDR3 is 14 residues long. Germline values: CDR1 SNHLY, CDR2 FYNNEI. Trimming cost V 4 bases and J 2 bases, with 10 bases left between them. Here the CDR3 DNA reads TGTGCCAGCAGTGGGGGGGCCAACACAGATACGCAGTATTTT. It yields the protein CASSGGANTDTQYF.

This chain uses TRBV6-6 with TRBJ2-3, with D perhaps matching TRBD1 (5 bases). This CDR3 has 14 residues. V shed 4 bases and J shed 0 bases, with 8 bases lying between them. Looked up from germline, CDR1 is MNHNY and CDR2 is SVGAGI (reference sequence). The CDR3 protein is CASSWTRSTDTQYF. The CDR3 DNA sequence: TGTGCCAGCAGTTGGACACGGAGCACAGATACGCAGTATTTT.

Only a few counts were recorded for this clone. The genes are TRBV6-6 and TRBJ1-5; D is perhaps TRBD1 (6 bases). Germline V gene lookup returns CDR1 MNHNY and CDR2 SVGAGI (reference sequence). V was pared by 0 bases and J by 3 bases, with 9 bases between. This CDR3 region has 15 residues. CDR3 sequence reads: CASSYSGGPNQPQHF. The CDR3 DNA reads TGTGCCAGCAGTTACTCGGGGGGGCCCAATCAGCCCCAGCATTTT.

This clone is a singleton in its sample. The CDR3, as DNA: TGTGCCAGCAGCTTATTTCGGGCCCTCAACTACAATGAGCAGTTCTTC. Its protein product is CASSLFRALNYNEQFF. The chain joins TRBV7-8 to TRBJ2-1; D is unclear. The germline CDR1 and CDR2 sequences are SGHVS and FQNEAQ. The length of the CDR3 is 16 residues. Trimming shortened V by 2 bases and J by 3 bases, and 14 bases separated the two germline ends.

The sample holds a few counts of this clone. The chain has TRBV10-3 and TRBJ1-3; no clear D gene. The CDR3 loop spans 12 amino acids. Germline CDR1 is ENHRY and CDR2 is SYGVKD. V lost 8 bases to trimming and J lost 3 bases, with 8 bases between them. CDR3 in amino acids: CAIFDGGNTIYF. CDR3 sequence (DNA): TGTGCCATCTTTGACGGTGGAAACACCATATATTTT.

This chain links TRBV6-6 with TRBJ2-3, with 10 bases lining up with TRBD1. CDR3 length equals 15 residues. Losses at the gene ends were 6 bases for V and 3 bases for J; bases not matched to a gene: 6. Germline CDR1 MNHNY, CDR2 SVGAGI (reference sequence). CDR3 bases: TGTGCCAGCAGCCGCGACAGGGGGCCAACAGATACGCAGTATTTT. It translates to CASSRDRGPTDTQYF.

This clone was seen only a few times. The J gene is TRBJ1-5, the V gene TRBV6-6, with unresolved D. V was shortened by 0 bases and J by 3 bases, with 6 bases between the two germline ends. The CDR3 has 14 amino acids. CDR1 is MNHNY, CDR2 SVGAGI, per germline (reference sequence). DNA of the CDR3: TGTGCCAGCAGTTACTCCCACCCCAATCAGCCCCAGCATTTT. Protein product: CASSYSHPNQPQHF.

The rearrangement uses TRBV7-2 and TRBJ2-3, with D tentatively TRBD1 or TRBD2 (7 bases each). CDR1 and CDR2 (germline): SGHTA, FQGNSA. This CDR3 is built from 17 residues. With 4 bases removed from V and 5 bases from J, the gap between germline ends came to 22 bases. CDR3 DNA sequence: TGTGCCAGCAGCTCCCGATCAGGGGGGGGCCGAGGAGATACGCAGTATTTT. It is translated as CASSSRSGGGRGDTQYF.

The rearrangement uses TRBV7-2 and TRBJ2-7; possibly TRBD1 for D (5 bases). The V end was cut by 1 base, the J end by 2 bases, with 9 bases between. CDR1 and CDR2 (germline): SGHTA, FQGNSA. The length of the CDR3 is 14 residues. The CDR3 protein is CASSLVQGTYEQYF. The CDR3 nucleotides read TGTGCCAGCAGCTTAGTTCAGGGTACCTACGAGCAGTACTTC.

The rearrangement links TRBV19 to TRBJ2-2; 7 positions match TRBD1. V gave up 4 bases and J gave up 7 bases; unmatched junction bases: 12. CDR1 and CDR2 from the germline V gene are LNHDA and SQIVND (reference sequence). This CDR3 comprises 16 residues. DNA for the CDR3: TGTGCCAGTAGTAACGTCAGGGGGAGTGGTGGCGGGGAGCTGTTTTTT. Its translation is CASSNVRGSGGGELFF.

This chain connects TRBV28 to TRBJ1-1; D is perhaps TRBD1 (6 bases). The length of the CDR3 is 15 residues. Trimming cost V 5 bases and J 5 bases, with 18 bases left between them. In germline, CDR1 is MDHEN, CDR2 SYDVKM. The CDR3 is CASSLRQDEKTEAFF. In DNA form, the CDR3 reads TGTGCCAGCAGTCTCCGACAGGACGAGAAGACTGAAGCTTTCTTT.

The chain recombines TRBV2 with TRBJ2-4; a possible D gene is TRBD2 (5 bases). The V gene's germline CDR1 is SNHLY and CDR2 FYNNEI. V lost 8 bases and J lost 7, with 12 bases in between. CDR3 size: 12 residues. CDR3 region: CASALGKNIQYF. Written as DNA, the CDR3 is TGTGCCAGCGCCCTCGGGAAGAACATTCAGTACTTC.

The chain combines TRBV18 with TRBJ1-1; a possible D gene is TRBD1 (5 bases). V was clipped by 0 bases and J by 4 bases, with 12 bases between them. The CDR3 is 15 residues long. Germline values: CDR1 KGHSH, CDR2 LQKENI. The CDR3 region has the DNA TGTGCCAGCTCACCACCATCCGGGACGGTCACTGAAGCTTTCTTT. Protein: CASSPPSGTVTEAFF.

The genes are TRBV7-2 and TRBJ2-1; tentative D call: TRBD2 (5 bases). V lost 2 bases, J lost 12 bases, and 11 bases lay in between. The V gene's germline CDR1 is SGHTA and CDR2 FQGNSA. There are 12 residues in the CDR3. The CDR3 protein is CASSLISRGQFF. CDR3 DNA sequence: TGTGCCAGCAGCTTAATTAGCCGGGGGCAGTTCTTC.

This rearrangement joins TRBV5-4 to TRBJ1-2; TRBD1 matches at 9 bases. The CDR3 loop spans 15 amino acids. Per the germline V gene, CDR1 is SGHNT and CDR2 is YYREEE (reference sequence). With V trimmed by 3 bases and J by 4 bases, 7 bases remained unmatched. The CDR3 nucleotides are TGTGCCAGCAGCTCACCGGGACAGGGATTCTATGGCTACACCTTC. Translated, it gives CASSSPGQGFYGYTF.

This clone was seen more than once but under ten times. The V gene is TRBV10-3, the J gene TRBJ1-1; TRBD1 matches at 8 bases. Germline V lookup: CDR1 ENHRY, CDR2 SYGVKD. J lost 3 bases, V lost 11 bases, and 2 bases had no gene match. CDR3 length equals 11 residues. In DNA, the CDR3 is TGTGCCGTACAGGGGGACACTGAAGCTTTCTTT. Amino acids: CAVQGDTEAFF.

The chain carries TRBV20-1 and TRBJ1-2, with D perhaps matching TRBD1 (6 bases). This CDR3 has 11 amino acids. Looked up from germline, CDR1 is DFQATT and CDR2 is SNEGSKA (reference sequence). V lost 5 bases and J lost 7, with 11 bases in between. As DNA, the CDR3 is TGCAGTGCTTGGGGGGCGCTTGGCTACACCTTC. Encoded protein: CSAWGALGYTF.

This chain links TRBV7-2 with TRBJ2-1, with no clear D. V lost 1 base to trimming and J lost 6 bases, with 7 bases between them. The CDR3 consists of 13 residues. CDR1 and CDR2 from the germline V gene are SGHTA and FQGNSA. The CDR3 sequence is CASSLVVVNEQFF. Written as DNA, the CDR3 is TGTGCCAGCAGCTTAGTGGTGGTCAATGAGCAGTTCTTC.

This clone was counted a few times. The rearrangement joins TRBV6-1 to TRBJ1-6, with no clear D. Trimming removed 1 base at V and 6 bases at J, with 13 bases between. Germline values: CDR1 MNHNS, CDR2 SASEGT. The CDR3 runs 16 residues. CDR3 region: CASSEVRIRLNSPLHF. The CDR3 DNA is TGTGCCAGCAGTGAAGTTCGGATAAGACTTAATTCACCCCTCCACTTT.

The chain combines TRBV7-2 with TRBJ1-2; weak D call: TRBD1 (6 bases). The ends were cut back, 1 base at V and 4 bases at J, with 13 bases in the middle. The germline V gene has CDR1 SGHTA and CDR2 FQGNSA. This CDR3 is 15 amino acids long. CDR3 sequence reads: CASSLGAGVRYGYTF. The CDR3 region has the DNA TGTGCCAGCAGCTTAGGGGCAGGGGTGCGCTATGGCTACACCTTC.

The chain recombines TRBV10-3 with TRBJ1-2; D is undetermined. Germline-derived CDR1 and CDR2 are ENHRY and SYGVKD. The germline V and J ends were trimmed by 5 bases and 0 bases, with 7 bases remaining between them. The CDR3 extends over 13 amino acids. The CDR3 DNA is TGTGCCATCAGTCCCGATCCTAACTATGGCTACACCTTC. Residues: CAISPDPNYGYTF.